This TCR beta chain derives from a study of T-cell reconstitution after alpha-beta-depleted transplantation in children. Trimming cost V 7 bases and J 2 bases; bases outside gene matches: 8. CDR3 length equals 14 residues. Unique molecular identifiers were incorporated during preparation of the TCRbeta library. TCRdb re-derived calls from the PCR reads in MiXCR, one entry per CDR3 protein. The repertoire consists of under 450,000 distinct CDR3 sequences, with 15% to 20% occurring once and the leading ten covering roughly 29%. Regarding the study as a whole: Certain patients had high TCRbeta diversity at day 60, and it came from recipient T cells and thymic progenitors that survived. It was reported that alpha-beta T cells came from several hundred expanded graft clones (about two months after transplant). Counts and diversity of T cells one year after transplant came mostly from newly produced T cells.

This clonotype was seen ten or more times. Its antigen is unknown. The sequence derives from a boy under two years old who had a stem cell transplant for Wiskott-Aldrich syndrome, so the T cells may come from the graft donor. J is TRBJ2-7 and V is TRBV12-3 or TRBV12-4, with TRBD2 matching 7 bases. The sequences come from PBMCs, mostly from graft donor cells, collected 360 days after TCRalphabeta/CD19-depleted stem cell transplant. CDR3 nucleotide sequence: TGTGCCAGCACCTGGGGAGGGAACCCCTACGAGCAGTACTTC. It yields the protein CASTWGGNPYEQYF.